This T cell receptor (beta chain) came from a study of vaccination effects on CD4 cells after COVID-19. Sequenced by immunoSEQ multiplex PCR; TCRdb stores in-frame clones only, minus some. The profile shows about 37,000 clones, about three fifths of them singletons. The V gene lost 4 bases and the J gene lost 4 bases, with 13 bases spanning the gap. CDR3 size: 14 residues. Looked up from germline, CDR1 is MNHEY and CDR2 is SMNVEV (reference sequence). Notes on this clone: The target antigen is unknown.

The ViraFEST assay expanded antigen-specific CD4+ T cells with viral peptide pools before sequencing. Cultured cells yielded isolated CD4+ T cells after nine to ten days. Vaccinated participants had no history of SARS-CoV-2 infection and tested negative for nucleocapsid antibodies. Sequencing was performed on CD4+ T cells from PBMCs cultured with HCoV-OC43 spike peptides, taken before COVID-19 vaccination. Subset in this sample: HCoV-OC43 spike overlapping peptide pool stimulation. The sequence came from a human donor who received a COVID-19 vaccine. V gene TRBV27 combines with J gene TRBJ2-5; D possibly matches TRBD1 or TRBD2 (5 bases each). CDR3 DNA sequence: TGTGCCAGCAGTTCTTACCTGAGGGGAGAGACCCAGTACTTC. Translating it yields CASSSYLRGETQYF.